This T cell receptor beta chain stems from a study of T cell changes during pregnancy in multiple sclerosis. Only in-frame clones appear in the TCRdb table, and some are missing; sequencing was by immunoSEQ multiplex PCR. Of some 85,000 clones listed, about 95% are singletons. In germline, CDR1 is MNHEY, CDR2 SVGAGI. The CDR3 covers 14 residues. After removal of 6 bases from V and 3 bases from J, the junction contained 7 bases not matched to a gene. This TCR derives from a female donor with multiple sclerosis, enrolled in a pregnancy study. The chain has TRBV6-5 and TRBJ1-2, with 7 bases that match TRBD1. This specimen was peripheral blood, taken in the second trimester of pregnancy. The CDR3 sequence is CASSVRDSYYGYTF. The CDR3, as DNA: TGTGCCAGCAGCGTCCGGGACAGCTACTATGGCTACACCTTC.